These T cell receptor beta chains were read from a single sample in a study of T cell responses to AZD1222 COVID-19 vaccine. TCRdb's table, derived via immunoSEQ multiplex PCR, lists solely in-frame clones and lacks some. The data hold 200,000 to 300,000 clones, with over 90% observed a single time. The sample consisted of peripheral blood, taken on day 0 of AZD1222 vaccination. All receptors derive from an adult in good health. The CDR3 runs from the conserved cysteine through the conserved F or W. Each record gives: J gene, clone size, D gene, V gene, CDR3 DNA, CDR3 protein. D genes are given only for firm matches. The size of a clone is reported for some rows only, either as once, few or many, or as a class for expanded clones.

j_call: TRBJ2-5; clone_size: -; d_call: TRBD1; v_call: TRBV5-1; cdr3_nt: TGCGCCAGCAGCTTGTTTCGGACAGGACAAGAGACCCAGTACTTC; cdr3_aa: CASSLFRTGQETQYF
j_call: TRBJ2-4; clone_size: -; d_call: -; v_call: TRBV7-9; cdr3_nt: TGTGCCAGCAGCTTAGTCAAGGGACGGGGTTTGGTGACCAAAAACATTCAGTACTTC; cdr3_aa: CASSLVKGRGLVTKNIQYF
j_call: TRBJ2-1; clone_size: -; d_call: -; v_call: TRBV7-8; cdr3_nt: TGTGCCAGCAGCGGCGGGCGGGTCTCCTCCTACAATGAGCAGTTCTTC; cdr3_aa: CASSGGRVSSYNEQFF
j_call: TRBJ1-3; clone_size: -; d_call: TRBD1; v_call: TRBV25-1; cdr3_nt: TGTGCCAGCAGTGGACAGGGGCGGGACACCATATATTTT; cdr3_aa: CASSGQGRDTIYF
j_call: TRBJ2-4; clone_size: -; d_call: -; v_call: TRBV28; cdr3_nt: TGTGCCAGCAGTTTATTTAGGCCCCTGGCCAAAAACATTCAGTACTTC; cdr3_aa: CASSLFRPLAKNIQYF
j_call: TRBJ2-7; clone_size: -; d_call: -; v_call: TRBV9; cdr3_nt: TGTGCCAGCAGCGTAGGGGGGACTGCCTCCTACGAGCAGTACTTC; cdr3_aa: CASSVGGTASYEQYF
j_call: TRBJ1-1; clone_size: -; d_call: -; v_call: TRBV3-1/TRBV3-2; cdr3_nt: TGTGCCAGCAGCCAAGAACGACGAAAAGCTTTCTTT; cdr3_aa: CASSQERRKAFF
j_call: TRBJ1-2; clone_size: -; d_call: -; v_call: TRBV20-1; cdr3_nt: TGCAGTGCTAGAGTGCATGGCTACACCTTC; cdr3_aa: CSARVHGYTF
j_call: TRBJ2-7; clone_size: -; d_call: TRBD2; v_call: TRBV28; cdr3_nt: TGTGCCAGCAGTTTAAGGCTAGCGGGGGGCCACGAGCAGTACTTC; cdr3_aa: CASSLRLAGGHEQYF
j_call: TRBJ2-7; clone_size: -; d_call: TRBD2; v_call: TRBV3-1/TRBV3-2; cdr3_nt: TGTGCCAGCAGCCAAGATCTCCTAGCGGGACTGTGGGAGCAGTACTTC; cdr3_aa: CASSQDLLAGLWEQYF
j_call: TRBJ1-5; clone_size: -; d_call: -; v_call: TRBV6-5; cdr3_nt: TGTGCCAGCAGTTACTCGACGGGGCATCAGCCCCAGCATTTT; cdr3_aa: CASSYSTGHQPQHF
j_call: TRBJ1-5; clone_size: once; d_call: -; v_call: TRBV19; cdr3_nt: TGTGCCAGTAGTATGAGGTTTTCCGGGCCAGGTGCTCCTCAGCCCCAGCATTTT; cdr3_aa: CASSMRFSGPGAPQPQHF
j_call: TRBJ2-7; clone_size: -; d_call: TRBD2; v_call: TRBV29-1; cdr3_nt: TGCAGCGTTGATATGGGACTAGCGGGAGGGTCCGAGCAGTACTTC; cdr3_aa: CSVDMGLAGGSEQYF
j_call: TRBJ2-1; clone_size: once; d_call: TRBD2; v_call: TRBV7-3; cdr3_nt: TGTGCCAGCAGCCACGGGGGGAGTCGTGCCAATGAGCAGTTCTTC; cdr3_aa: CASSHGGSRANEQFF
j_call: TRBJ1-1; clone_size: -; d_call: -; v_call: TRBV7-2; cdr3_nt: TGTGCCAGCAGCTGGCAGGCCAGAGTGAACACTGAAGCTTTCTTT; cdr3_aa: CASSWQARVNTEAFF
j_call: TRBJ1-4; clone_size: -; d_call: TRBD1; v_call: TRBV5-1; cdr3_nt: TGCGCCAGCAGCCTGACAGGGAGAGATGAAAAACTGTTTTTT; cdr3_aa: CASSLTGRDEKLFF
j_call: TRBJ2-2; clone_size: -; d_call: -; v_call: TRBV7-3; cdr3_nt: TGTGCCAGCAGCTTAGAGGAACCTAACACCGGGGAGCTGTTTTTT; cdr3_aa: CASSLEEPNTGELFF
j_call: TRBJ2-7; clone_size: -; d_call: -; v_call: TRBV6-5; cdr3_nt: TGTGCCAGCAGTAAATACAGAGGTCCCTACGAGCAGTACTTC; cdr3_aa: CASSKYRGPYEQYF
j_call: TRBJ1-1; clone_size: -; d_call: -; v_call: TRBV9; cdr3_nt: TGTGCCAGCAGCGTAGGGAGCAGGGGAGTGAACACTGAAGCTTTCTTT; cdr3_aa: CASSVGSRGVNTEAFF
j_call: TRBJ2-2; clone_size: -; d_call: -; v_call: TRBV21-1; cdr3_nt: TGTGCCAGCAGCGAGGGGCGGACCACCGGGGAGCTGTTTTTT; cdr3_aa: CASSEGRTTGELFF
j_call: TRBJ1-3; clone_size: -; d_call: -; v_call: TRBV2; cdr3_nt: TGTGCCAGCTTGACAGTCTCTGGAAACACCATATATTTT; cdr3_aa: CASLTVSGNTIYF
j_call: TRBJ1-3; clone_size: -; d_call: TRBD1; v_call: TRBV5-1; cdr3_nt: TGCGCCAGCAGCCTCGCAGGGGGGATCTCTGGAAACACCATATATTTT; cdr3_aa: CASSLAGGISGNTIYF
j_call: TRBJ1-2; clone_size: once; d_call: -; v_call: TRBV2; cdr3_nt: TGTGCCAGCAGTGGTGTGGGGGGAATCACTGGCTACACCTTC; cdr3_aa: CASSGVGGITGYTF
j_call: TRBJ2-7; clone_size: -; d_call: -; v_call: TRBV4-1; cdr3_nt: TGCGCCAGCAGCCAAGCCACTAGCCTCAGCTCCTACGAGCAGTACTTC; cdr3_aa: CASSQATSLSSYEQYF
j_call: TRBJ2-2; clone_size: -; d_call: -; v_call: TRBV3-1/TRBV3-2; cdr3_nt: TGTGCCAGCAGAATGATAGGAGCGAACACCGGGGAGCTGTTTTTT; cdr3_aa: CASRMIGANTGELFF
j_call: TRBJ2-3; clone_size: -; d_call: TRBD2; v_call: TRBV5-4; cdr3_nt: TGTGCCAGCAGCTCTAGCGGTAGCACAGATACGCAGTATTTT; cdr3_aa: CASSSSGSTDTQYF
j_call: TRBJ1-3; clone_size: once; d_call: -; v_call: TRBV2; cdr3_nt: TGTGCCAGCAGTGATCAGGGTGTGGGAAACACCATATATTTT; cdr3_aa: CASSDQGVGNTIYF
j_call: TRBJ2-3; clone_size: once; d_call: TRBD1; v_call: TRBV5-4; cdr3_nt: TGTGCCAGCAGCAAGTGGACAGGGGGTACAGATACGCAGTATTTT; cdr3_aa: CASSKWTGGTDTQYF
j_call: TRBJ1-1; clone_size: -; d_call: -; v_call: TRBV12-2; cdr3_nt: TGTGCAACTGCCTTCCCATTCGCGCGGCTTGAAGCTTTCTTT; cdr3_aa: CATAFPFARLEAFF
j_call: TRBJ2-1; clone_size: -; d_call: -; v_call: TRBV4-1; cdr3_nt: TGCGCCAGCAGCCAAGAGGGAAGCCGGCCTGAGCAGTTCTTC; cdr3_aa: CASSQEGSRPEQFF
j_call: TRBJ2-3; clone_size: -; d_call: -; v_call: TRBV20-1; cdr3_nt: TGCAGTGCTAGAGGGAATACGCAGTATTTT; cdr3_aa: CSARGNTQYF
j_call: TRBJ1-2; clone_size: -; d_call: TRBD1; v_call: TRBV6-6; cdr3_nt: TGTGCCAGCAGAGATCGACAGGGAAGATTCCGAGGCTACACCTTC; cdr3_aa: CASRDRQGRFRGYTF
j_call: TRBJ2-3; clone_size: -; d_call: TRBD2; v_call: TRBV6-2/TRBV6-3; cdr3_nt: TGTGCCAGCAGTTACTTAGGACTAGCGGGAGGGCGTCAAGAAGATACGCAGTATTTT; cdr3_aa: CASSYLGLAGGRQEDTQYF
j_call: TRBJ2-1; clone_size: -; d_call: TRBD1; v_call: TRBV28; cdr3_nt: TGTGCCAGCCGAACAGGGGGCGCTGAGCAGTTCTTC; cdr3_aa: CASRTGGAEQFF
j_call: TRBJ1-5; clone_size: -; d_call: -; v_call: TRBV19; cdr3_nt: TGTGCCAGTAATGGAGATAGCAATCAGCCCCAGCATTTT; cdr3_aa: CASNGDSNQPQHF
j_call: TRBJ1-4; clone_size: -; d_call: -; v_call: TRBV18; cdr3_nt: TGTGCCAGCTCACGGGGGACCCTGGAAAAACTGTTTTTT; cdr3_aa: CASSRGTLEKLFF
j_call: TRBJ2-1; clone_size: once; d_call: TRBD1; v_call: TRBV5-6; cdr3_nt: TGTGCCAGCAGCTTGAGTGGACAGGGGAACGATGAGCAGTTCTTC; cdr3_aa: CASSLSGQGNDEQFF
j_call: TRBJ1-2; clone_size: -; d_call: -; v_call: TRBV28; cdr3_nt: TGTGCCAGCAGTCTCGTGGTGGGGGGAAACGGCTACACCTTC; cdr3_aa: CASSLVVGGNGYTF
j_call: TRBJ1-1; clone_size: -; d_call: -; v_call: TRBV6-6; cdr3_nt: TGTGCCAGCAGTTTGACACTTAACACTGAAGCTTTCTTT; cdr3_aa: CASSLTLNTEAFF
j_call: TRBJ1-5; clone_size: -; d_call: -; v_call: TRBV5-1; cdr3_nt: TGCGCCAGCAGCTTGGAAGGGAAGAGCAATCAGCCCCAGCATTTT; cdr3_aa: CASSLEGKSNQPQHF
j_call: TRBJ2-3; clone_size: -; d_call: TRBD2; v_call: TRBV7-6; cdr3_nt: TGTGCCAGCAGCCGTGAAGCGGGAGGGCCCGATACGCAGTATTTT; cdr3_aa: CASSREAGGPDTQYF
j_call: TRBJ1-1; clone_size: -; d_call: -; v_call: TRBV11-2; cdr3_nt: TGTGCCAGCAGCTTAGATCCATGGACGGGTGAAGCTTTCTTT; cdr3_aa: CASSLDPWTGEAFF
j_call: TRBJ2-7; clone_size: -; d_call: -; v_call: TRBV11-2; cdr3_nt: TGTGCCAGCAGCTCCCGGGACTGGCTCGAGCAGTACTTC; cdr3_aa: CASSSRDWLEQYF
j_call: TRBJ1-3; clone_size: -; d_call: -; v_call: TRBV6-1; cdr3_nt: TGTGCCAGCAGTGAAGCGCGGAGCTCTGGAAACACCATATATTTT; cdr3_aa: CASSEARSSGNTIYF
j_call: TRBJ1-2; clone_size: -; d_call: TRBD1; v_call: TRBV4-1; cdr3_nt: TGCGCCAGCAGCCCCCGGACAGGAGAGAACTATGGCTACACCTTC; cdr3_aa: CASSPRTGENYGYTF
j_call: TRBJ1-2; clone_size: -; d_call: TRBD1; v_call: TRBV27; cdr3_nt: TGTGCCAGCAGTTTAACTGGGACAGACTATGGCTACACCTTC; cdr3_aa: CASSLTGTDYGYTF
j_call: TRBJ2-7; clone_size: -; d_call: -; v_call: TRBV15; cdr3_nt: TGTGCCACCAGCAGAGATGGGACGGCCACCTACGAGCAGTACTTC; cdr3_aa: CATSRDGTATYEQYF
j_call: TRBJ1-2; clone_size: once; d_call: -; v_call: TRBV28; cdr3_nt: TGTGCCAGCAGTACCTATACAGGGTATGGCTACACCTTC; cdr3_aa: CASSTYTGYGYTF
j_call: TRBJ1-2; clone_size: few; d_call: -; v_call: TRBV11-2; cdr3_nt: TGTGCCAGCAGCTTAGATCCTTCAGCTTACTATGGCTACACCTTC; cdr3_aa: CASSLDPSAYYGYTF
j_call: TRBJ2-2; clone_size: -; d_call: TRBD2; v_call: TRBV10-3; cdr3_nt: TGTGCCATCAAGGGTAGCGGGAGAGATACCGGGGAGCTGTTTTTT; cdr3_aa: CAIKGSGRDTGELFF
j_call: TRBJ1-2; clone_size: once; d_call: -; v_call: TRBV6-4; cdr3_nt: TGTGCCAGCGTAAGAAACGACTTCAGAAATGGCTACACCTTC; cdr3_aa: CASVRNDFRNGYTF
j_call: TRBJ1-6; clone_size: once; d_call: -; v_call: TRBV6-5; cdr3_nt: TGTGCCAGCAGCCCCTCAGGGAACACCACACCCCTCCACTTT; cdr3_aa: CASSPSGNTTPLHF
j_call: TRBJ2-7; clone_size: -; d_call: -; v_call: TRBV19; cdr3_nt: TGTGCCAGTAGTATAGATCTGGCCTCCTACGAGCAGTACTTC; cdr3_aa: CASSIDLASYEQYF
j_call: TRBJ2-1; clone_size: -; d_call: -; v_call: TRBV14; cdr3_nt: TGTGCCAGCAGCAAGGAATCCTACAATGAGCAGTTCTTC; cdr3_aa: CASSKESYNEQFF